The 31 T cell receptor beta chains below all came from one sample that was sequenced in a study of cytomegalovirus exposure and HLA in healthy donors (dated by TCRdb to about 2017). The method behind the library was the immunoSEQ multiplex PCR assay. For the multiplex PCR, a mixture combining 60 forward primers for TCR Vbeta segments and 13 reverse primers for TCR Jbeta segments was used. Held by TCRdb, this immuneACCESS table contains in-frame sequences only and omits some clones. Under half of the omission traces to an unresolved V gene where checked; the cause of the rest is unknown. In this sample the table shows tens of thousands of clones, under 85% of which occur a single time. Of the sample, 51% is held by the ten largest clones. Specimen: PBMCs. The source is a man in his fifties in good health and CMV-seropositive.

This clone is a singleton in its sample. The V and J genes are TRBV11-2 and TRBJ2-7, with 10 bases lining up with TRBD2. Trimming removed 0 bases from V and 7 bases from J; junction bases left unmatched: 12. This CDR3 is built from 17 residues. The V gene's germline CDR1 is SGHAT and CDR2 FQNNGV. The CDR3: CASSLDILAGDAGEQYF. As DNA, the CDR3 is TGTGCCAGCAGCTTAGATATCCTAGCGGGGGACGCCGGGGAGCAGTACTTC.

CDR3 sequence: CASSYPGVEDQPQHF. DNA of the CDR3: TGTGCCAGCAGCTATCCAGGGGTAGAGGATCAGCCCCAGCATTTT. The rearrangement links TRBV6-5 to TRBJ1-5; possibly TRBD1 for D (6 bases). V was trimmed by 6 bases and J by 5 bases, leaving 17 bases between them. The germline gives CDR1 MNHEY, CDR2 SVGAGI. This CDR3 spans 15 amino acids.

The chain couples TRBV19 to TRBJ1-3, with 11 bases that match TRBD1. In germline, CDR1 is LNHDA, CDR2 SQIVND (reference sequence). The V and J ends lost 5 bases and 2 bases, in that order; junction bases with no gene match: 2. The CDR3 contains 15 residues. The DNA of the CDR3 is TGTGCCAGTAGTGCGGGACAGGGGGCTGGAAACACCATATATTTT. It yields the protein CASSAGQGAGNTIYF.

The chain uses TRBV30 and TRBJ1-1, with D maybe TRBD1 (6 bases). CDR1 and CDR2 (germline): GTSNPN, SVGIG (reference sequence). This CDR3 has 14 amino acids. V lost 3 bases to trimming and J lost 4 bases, with 15 bases between them. The CDR3 is CAWRQPGHSTEAFF. As DNA, the CDR3 is TGTGCCTGGAGACAACCGGGACACAGCACTGAAGCTTTCTTT.

The rearrangement joins TRBV7-7 to TRBJ2-5; 7 bases line up with TRBD1. The CDR3 runs to 15 residues. In germline, CDR1 is SSHAT, CDR2 FNYEAQ (reference sequence). The J segment lost 3 bases and the V segment lost 1 base, leaving 5 bases of the junction unmatched. CDR3 loop: CASSLVWDSKETQYF. As DNA, the CDR3 is TGTGCCAGCAGCTTAGTGTGGGACAGTAAAGAGACCCAGTACTTC.

V and J are TRBV7-2 and TRBJ1-2; possible D gene TRBD1, 6 bases. Deletions cut 5 bases from V and 2 bases from J, with 12 bases between. The CDR3 consists of 14 residues. CDR1 is SGHTA, CDR2 FQGNSA, per germline. The CDR3: CASSPQTGNYGYTF. DNA for the CDR3: TGTGCCAGCAGCCCCCAGACAGGCAACTATGGCTACACCTTC.

The chain uses TRBV30 and TRBJ1-4, with 9 bases matching TRBD1. In germline, CDR1 is GTSNPN, CDR2 SVGIG (reference sequence). The CDR3 consists of 12 residues. The V gene end was trimmed by 8 bases and the J gene end by 8 bases; junction bases not matched to a gene: 6. The CDR3 nucleotides read TGTGCCGGGGGACAGGGAGGCGAAAAACTGTTTTTT. Residues: CAGGQGGEKLFF.

This clone was seen only once. The genes are TRBV29-1 and TRBJ2-3, with 11 nucleotides matching TRBD2. V shed 0 bases and J 0 bases; nucleotides not matched to a gene: 5. The CDR3 totals 17 residues. Germline V gives CDR1 SQVTM, CDR2 ANQGSEA. CDR3 DNA: TGCAGCGTTGAAGACCTTACTAGCGGGGGAAGCACAGATACGCAGTATTTT. This translates into CSVEDLTSGGSTDTQYF.

This clone was seen a few times. The chain carries TRBV29-1 and TRBJ2-3; 10 positions match TRBD2. The germline CDR1 and CDR2 sequences are SQVTM and ANQGSEA. The J segment lost 1 base and the V segment lost 8 bases, leaving 6 bases of the junction unmatched. This CDR3 spans 14 amino acids. DNA of the CDR3: TGCAGCACCTCTAGCGGGGGCGGCACAGATACGCAGTATTTT. Translated: CSTSSGGGTDTQYF.

The chain is built from TRBV7-3 and TRBJ2-3; TRBD2 might be the D (5 bases). V dropped 3 bases and J dropped 0 bases, with 10 bases sitting between them. This CDR3 has 15 amino acids. Germline V gene lookup returns CDR1 SGHTA and CDR2 FQGTGA. CDR3 sequence reads: CASSFRTGSTDTQYF. Written as DNA, the CDR3 is TGTGCCAGCAGCTTTAGGACGGGAAGCACAGATACGCAGTATTTT.

The genes are TRBV19 and TRBJ1-5; D gene unclear. The germline V and J ends were trimmed by 1 base and 4 bases, with 8 bases remaining between them. This CDR3 has 14 residues. CDR1 and CDR2 (germline): LNHDA, SQIVND (reference sequence). CDR3 loop: CASSIVPGNQPQHF. CDR3 bases: TGTGCCAGTAGTATAGTCCCGGGAAATCAGCCCCAGCATTTT.

V is TRBV5-1 and J is TRBJ2-3, with 13 bases aligning to TRBD2. Trimming at V came to 3 bases and at J to 7 bases, leaving 5 bases not matched to a gene. The CDR3 has 15 amino acids. The germline V gene encodes CDR1 SGHRS and CDR2 YFSETQ. The CDR3 here is CASSSLAGGVYTQYF. The CDR3 region has the DNA TGCGCCAGCAGCTCACTAGCGGGGGGGGTTTATACGCAGTATTTT.

This chain links TRBV4-1 with TRBJ2-2; 8 bases match TRBD1. The J segment lost 4 bases and the V segment lost 0 bases, leaving 4 bases of the junction unmatched. CDR3 size: 16 residues. The germline V gene encodes CDR1 MGHRA and CDR2 YSYEKL. CDR3: CASSQEGRGLTGELFF. The DNA of the CDR3 is TGCGCCAGCAGCCAAGAGGGCAGGGGGCTCACCGGGGAGCTGTTTTTT.

A few counts support this clone. The J gene is TRBJ1-1, the V gene TRBV19, with TRBD1 identical over 9 bases. V trimming: 6 bases; J trimming: 1 base; junction bases outside the gene matches: 3. The CDR3 totals 14 residues. Germline V gene sequence: CDR1 LNHDA, CDR2 SQIVND (reference sequence). The CDR3 nucleotides read TGTGCCAGTAGCCGACAGGGGGAGAACACTGAAGCTTTCTTT. Translating it yields CASSRQGENTEAFF.

The chain has TRBV6-6 and TRBJ2-7; D gene unclear. Germline CDR1 reads MNHNY; CDR2 reads SVGAGI (reference sequence). Trimming pared 0 bases from V and 2 bases from J, leaving 11 bases between. The CDR3 length is 15 residues. This CDR3 reads CASSYSNQAAYEQYF. DNA of the CDR3: TGTGCCAGCAGTTACTCGAACCAGGCCGCCTACGAGCAGTACTTC.

The chain joins TRBV18 to TRBJ2-5; TRBD2 agrees at 9 bases. TRBJ2-7 matches the DNA end more closely, so the J call is doubtful. CDR3 size: 14 residues. CDR1 and CDR2 from the germline V gene are KGHSH and LQKENI. CDR3 nucleotide sequence: TGTGCCAGCTCGCTAGCGGGAAGCTCCTACGAGCAGTACTTC. It specifies CASSLAGSSYEQYF.

A single count supports this clone. The gene calls are TRBV11-2 and TRBJ1-4, with 8 bases aligning to TRBD1. The CDR3 consists of 17 residues. The germline gives CDR1 SGHAT, CDR2 FQNNGV. Germline trimming cut 4 bases from V and 7 bases from J; bases unmatched to any gene: 14. The DNA for the CDR3 is TGTGCCAGCAGCTCAGACACTCGGACAGGGCGGAGTGAAAAACTGTTTTTT. It translates to CASSSDTRTGRSEKLFF.

V is TRBV9 and J is TRBJ2-3, with 9 bases that match TRBD2. This CDR3 has 16 residues. The trim removed 6 bases at V and 2 bases at J, leaving 10 bases unmatched. In germline, CDR1 is SGDLS, CDR2 YYNGEE. The CDR3 bases are TGTGCCAGCACTCCCGGCCTAGCGGGATACACAGATACGCAGTATTTT. It yields the protein CASTPGLAGYTDTQYF. Supplemented by reference TRBV9 and TRBJ2-3, the full variable domain reads DSGVTQTPKHLITATGQRVTLRCSPRSGDLSVYWYQQSLDQGLQFLIQYYNGEERAKGNILERFSAQQFPDLHSELNLSSLELGDSALYFCASTPGLAGYTDTQYFGPGTRLTVL.

With respect to this clone: One end of the junction varies from germline; a read error may be responsible. The J gene is TRBJ2-2, the V gene TRBV7-9; TRBD2 agrees at 7 bases. The length of the CDR3 is 14 residues. Germline values: CDR1 SEHNR, CDR2 FQNEAQ (reference sequence). The CDR3 coding sequence is TGTTCCAGCAGCTTAGTCGGGGGGTCCGGGGAGCTGTTTTTT. Translation gives CSSSLVGGSGELFF.

This chain uses TRBV30 with TRBJ1-4; TRBD1 agrees at 7 bases. This CDR3 comprises 13 residues. J lost 4 bases, V lost 3 bases, and 2 bases had no gene match. Germline V gives CDR1 GTSNPN, CDR2 SVGIG (reference sequence). This CDR3 is CAWSGTVNEKLFF. The CDR3 DNA reads as TGTGCCTGGAGCGGGACAGTTAATGAAAAACTGTTTTTT. Drawing the rest from reference TRBV30 and TRBJ1-4, the complete variable domain is SQTIHQWPATLVQPVGSPLSLECTVEGTSNPNLYWYRQAAGRGLQLLFYSVGIGQISSEVPQNLSASRPQDRQFILSSKKLLLSDSGFYLCAWSGTVNEKLFFGSGTQLSVL.

This chain joins TRBV7-9 and TRBJ2-5; 7 positions match TRBD2. The CDR3 runs to 14 residues. Trimming took 3 bases from V and 5 from J; bases not matched to a gene: 6. In germline, CDR1 is SEHNR, CDR2 FQNEAQ (reference sequence). This chain's CDR3 is CASSFLGGQETQYF. The CDR3 DNA reads as TGTGCCAGCAGCTTTCTGGGAGGGCAGGAGACCCAGTACTTC.

V is TRBV23-1 and J is TRBJ2-7; D possibly corresponds to TRBD1 (6 bases). TRBV23-1 is known as an ORF, though its function is uncertain. The V and J ends lost 3 bases and 5 bases respectively, with 41 bases between them. The CDR3 spans 23 residues. CDR3 sequence (DNA): TGCGCCAGCAGTCAGCTCCGGGACATAGAAAGGTTGGCTGCGAGGAGAAATACGGACGAGCAGTACTTC. Translated: CASSQLRDIERLAARRNTDEQYF.

The chain joins TRBV28 to TRBJ1-2, with TRBD1 identical over 9 bases. CDR3 length equals 15 residues. V lost 3 bases, J lost 3 bases, and 5 bases stayed unmatched. CDR1 and CDR2 from the germline V gene are MDHEN and SYDVKM. CDR3 region: CASSFKGQGHYGYTF. Written as DNA, the CDR3 is TGTGCCAGCAGTTTTAAGGGACAGGGCCACTATGGCTACACCTTC.

The chain is built from TRBV29-1 and TRBJ2-1; no firm D call. Trimming cost V 2 bases and J 3 bases, with 5 bases left between them. The CDR3 covers 12 residues. CDR1 is SQVTM and CDR2 is ANQGSEA in the germline V gene. CDR3 in amino acids: CSVENYYNEQFF. The DNA of the CDR3 is TGCAGCGTTGAAAACTACTACAATGAGCAGTTCTTC.

The sample holds a few counts of this clone. The chain links TRBV9 to TRBJ2-1; 12 bases agree with TRBD2. Trimming cost V 0 bases and J 5 bases; bases outside gene matches: 9. Germline CDR1 SGDLS, CDR2 YYNGEE. The CDR3 runs 18 residues. As DNA, the CDR3 is TGTGCCAGCAGCGTAGTGGCTAGCGGGGGGGGGTTCGACAATGAGCAGTTCTTC. As protein: CASSVVASGGGFDNEQFF.

V and J are TRBV7-3 and TRBJ2-3; D perhaps matches TRBD2 (6 bases). Trimming removed 2 bases from V and 2 bases from J, with 11 bases in between. The CDR3 consists of 15 residues. In germline, CDR1 is SGHTA, CDR2 FQGTGA. For the CDR3, the DNA is TGTGCCAGCAGCTTAGGCGGGAAGTACACAGATACGCAGTATTTT. Its protein is CASSLGGKYTDTQYF.

The chain has TRBV11-3 and TRBJ2-7; 9 bases are shared with TRBD2. The CDR3 runs 15 residues. Per germline, CDR1 SGHNT and CDR2 YENEEA. The trim removed 1 base at V and 5 bases at J, leaving 6 bases unmatched. CDR3 in amino acids: CASSLAAGGRNEQYF. The CDR3 DNA is TGTGCCAGCAGCTTAGCTGCGGGGGGGAGGAACGAGCAGTACTTC.

The rearrangement uses TRBV6-6 and TRBJ2-7; 9 bases are a match to TRBD1. This CDR3 has 14 residues. J gave up 0 bases and V 7 bases, and 4 bases lay outside the gene matches. Looked up from germline, CDR1 is MNHNY and CDR2 is SVGAGI (reference sequence). CDR3 residues: CASTRTGVSYEQYF. The CDR3 nucleotides are TGTGCCAGCACAAGGACAGGGGTCTCCTACGAGCAGTACTTC.

The chain employs TRBV1 and TRBJ2-2; the table's TRBD2 call for D was not verified on the DNA. TRBV1 is tagged as a pseudogene. This CDR3 has 16 amino acids. CDR3 amino acids: CTSSLTSGANTGELFF. In DNA, the CDR3 is TGCACCAGCAGCCTAACTAGCGGGGCGAACACCGGGGAGCTGTTTTTT.

This chain connects TRBV5-3 to TRBJ1-4; 11 nucleotides align to TRBD1. TRBV5-3 is assigned to the ORF class and has an uncertain function. Unmatched junction bases numbered 11, after V lost 3 bases and J lost 1 base. The CDR3 is 19 amino acids. The CDR3 DNA follows: TGTGCCAGAAGCTCGGACAGGGGGCTTTCAAGTGGAACTAATGAAAAACTGTTTTTT. Its protein is CARSSDRGLSSGTNEKLFF.

The chain recombines TRBV7-3 with TRBJ2-6; D may be TRBD1 (6 bases). The CDR3 has 15 residues. V dropped 6 bases and J dropped 1 base, with 10 bases sitting between them. Germline V gene sequence: CDR1 SGHTA, CDR2 FQGTGA. The CDR3 protein is CASRSGQSGANVLTF. The CDR3, as DNA: TGTGCCAGCAGATCGGGACAATCTGGGGCCAACGTCCTGACTTTC.